These 18 T cell receptor beta chains share one sample of origin, sequenced in a study of shared clonotypes between healthy human individuals (dated by TCRdb to between 2020 and 2021). The library was prepared using the immunoSEQ multiplex PCR assay. Not all clones reach the TCRdb copy of this immuneACCESS table, which keeps in-frame sequences only. Checked studies attribute under half of the gap to unresolved V genes and leave the rest unexplained. Counted in this sample were 800,000 to 1,200,000 clones; 70% to 80% of them appeared once. The leading ten clones occupy approximately 0.5% of the sample. What was sequenced was memory CD4+ T cells from PBMCs. Read against the paper, the sample's cell subset or site label means: CD45RA-negative fraction. The source is a man between 18 and 35 years old in good health. Some clones in this sample may be carry-over from other donors' samples.

The genes are TRBV7-9 and TRBJ2-2; D may be TRBD1 or TRBD2 (5 bases each). The CDR3 length is 15 residues. Trimming shortened V by 5 bases and J by 7 bases, and 17 bases separated the two germline ends. The germline V gene has CDR1 SEHNR and CDR2 FQNEAQ (reference sequence). The CDR3 loop is CASSPHGTLDGELFF. The CDR3 nucleotides read TGTGCCAGCAGCCCGCACGGGACCCTTGACGGGGAGCTGTTTTTT.

Concerning this clone: Additional DNA sequences in this sample encode the identical CDR3. The chain is built from TRBV5-1 and TRBJ2-3; tentatively, D is TRBD1 (6 bases). Trimming shortened V by 4 bases and J by 2 bases, and 11 bases separated the two germline ends. This CDR3 has 14 amino acids. CDR1 and CDR2 from the germline V gene are SGHRS and YFSETQ. This CDR3 is CASSLGQLTDTQYF. CDR3 bases: TGCGCCAGCAGCCTCGGACAGCTCACAGATACGCAGTATTTT. The full variable domain, with the rest looked up from reference TRBV5-1 and TRBJ2-3, is KAGVTQTPRYLIKTRGQQVTLSCSPISGHRSVSWYQQTPGQGLQFLFEYFSETQRNKGNFPGRFSGRQFSNSRSEMNVSTLELGDSALYLCASSLGQLTDTQYFGPGTRLTVL.

In this sample, this clone turned up a few times. CDR3 region: CASSLRVLAGETDTQYF. In nucleotides, the CDR3 is TGTGCCAGCAGCTTACGCGTCCTAGCGGGAGAAACAGATACGCAGTATTTT. The chain recombines TRBV7-3 with TRBJ2-3; TRBD2 matches 10 bases. CDR1 and CDR2 from the germline V gene are SGHTA and FQGTGA. The CDR3 sequence is 17 residues long. With 2 bases clipped from V and 3 bases from J, the junction kept 8 bases outside the gene matches.

J is TRBJ1-4 and V is TRBV9; TRBD1 aligns across 8 bases. CDR3 length: 14 residues. CDR1 is SGDLS and CDR2 is YYNGEE in the germline V gene. The trim removed 3 bases at V and 5 bases at J, leaving 3 bases unmatched. In DNA form, the CDR3 reads TGTGCCAGCAGCGCGGACAGGGACAATGAAAAACTGTTTTTT. It is translated as CASSADRDNEKLFF. The whole variable domain, filled in from reference TRBV9 and TRBJ1-4, reads DSGVTQTPKHLITATGQRVTLRCSPRSGDLSVYWYQQSLDQGLQFLIQYYNGEERAKGNILERFSAQQFPDLHSELNLSSLELGDSALYFCASSADRDNEKLFFGSGTQLSVL.

This clone occurred once. The CDR3 here is CATSRPGGNQPQHF. The CDR3 DNA reads TGTGCCACATCGCGTCCGGGCGGCAATCAGCCCCAGCATTTT. The chain has TRBV19 and TRBJ1-5; D remains unclear. The CDR3 has 14 amino acids. V dropped 10 bases and J dropped 2 bases, with 15 bases sitting between them. CDR1 and CDR2 (germline): LNHDA, SQIVND (reference sequence).

The rearrangement uses TRBV11-1 and TRBJ2-2; 13 bases agree with TRBD2. This CDR3 region has 16 residues. The ends lost 5 bases at V and 6 bases at J; junction bases unmatched: 6. Germline V gene data show CDR1 as SGHAT and CDR2 as FQDESV (reference sequence). Here the CDR3 reads CASSPRTSGSAGELFF. The CDR3 DNA is TGTGCCAGCAGCCCCCGGACTAGCGGGAGTGCCGGGGAGCTGTTTTTT.

The V call is TRBV5-1, the J call TRBJ2-3; the match to TRBD2 covers 9 bases. Germline CDR1 and CDR2: SGHRS and YFSETQ. After removal of 0 bases from V and 7 bases from J, the junction contained 3 bases not matched to a gene. The CDR3 consists of 14 residues. The CDR3 region is CASSLVASGNTQYF. CDR3 coding DNA: TGCGCCAGCAGCTTGGTCGCTAGCGGGAATACGCAGTATTTT.

This chain joins TRBV27 and TRBJ1-5, with unresolved D. Germline values: CDR1 MNHEY, CDR2 SMNVEV (reference sequence). This CDR3 comprises 15 residues. Trimming pared 3 bases from V and 1 base from J, leaving 10 bases between. This CDR3 reads CASSFITDSNQPQHF. In DNA form, the CDR3 reads TGTGCCAGCAGTTTCATTACAGACAGCAATCAGCCCCAGCATTTT.

Of note for this clone: The sample has other DNA sequences that encode this CDR3 too. The chain couples TRBV2 to TRBJ2-5; 10 bases agree with TRBD1. The germline V gene encodes CDR1 SNHLY and CDR2 FYNNEI. The CDR3 sequence is 14 residues long. V was pared by 7 bases and J by 5 bases, with 7 bases of the junction left unmatched. CDR3 residues: CASNRDRGQETQYF. The CDR3 DNA reads TGTGCCAGCAATCGAGACAGGGGGCAGGAGACCCAGTACTTC. The full variable domain, completed using reference TRBV2 and TRBJ2-5, is EPEVTQTPSHQVTQMGQEVILRCVPISNHLYFYWYRQILGQKVEFLVSFYNNEISEKSEIFDDQFSVERPDGSNFTLKIRSTKLEDSAMYFCASNRDRGQETQYFGPGTRLLVL.

This clone was detected a few times. This chain joins TRBV5-1 and TRBJ2-5; perhaps TRBD2 as D (6 bases). Germline CDR1 and CDR2: SGHRS and YFSETQ. The V end lost 1 base, the J end lost 4 bases, and 17 bases lay between the germline ends. CDR3 size: 16 residues. CDR3 in DNA: TGCGCCAGCAGCTTGACCGGGGACTGGTATCGAGAGACCCAGTACTTC. Translating gives CASSLTGDWYRETQYF.

V usage is TRBV7-9 and J usage is TRBJ1-2; 12 bases are a match to TRBD1. This CDR3 has 15 residues. Trimming removed 3 bases from V and 7 bases from J; junction bases left unmatched: 6. Germline values: CDR1 SEHNR, CDR2 FQNEAQ (reference sequence). CDR3 sequence: CASSFSGQGAGGYTF. The CDR3 bases are TGTGCCAGCAGCTTTTCGGGACAGGGGGCAGGTGGCTACACCTTC.

This clone was seen a single time. One junction end disagrees with the germline gene, perhaps due to a read error. V and J are TRBV19 and TRBJ2-1, with 7 bases lining up with TRBD2. The germline gives CDR1 LNHDA, CDR2 SQIVND (reference sequence). The CDR3 length is 15 residues. CDR3 DNA sequence: TGTGCCAGTAGTAAGACTAGCTTCCTCTACAATGGGCAGTTCTTC. Residues: CASSKTSFLYNGQFF.

The CDR3 region is CASSFGQGDGYTF. The DNA for the CDR3 is TGTGCCAGCAGCTTCGGACAGGGTGACGGCTACACCTTC. This rearrangement joins TRBV7-3 to TRBJ1-2; 8 bases agree with TRBD1. The ends lost 3 bases at V and 8 bases at J; junction bases unmatched: 5. In germline, CDR1 is SGHTA, CDR2 FQGTGA. CDR3 length equals 13 residues.

This rearrangement joins TRBV30 to TRBJ1-1; D is undetermined. This CDR3 is built from 13 residues. V dropped 3 bases and J dropped 0 bases, with 8 bases sitting between them. The germline CDR1 and CDR2 sequences are GTSNPN and SVGIG (reference sequence). The CDR3 DNA reads TGTGCCTGGAGGGGCGGCTTGAACACTGAAGCTTTCTTT. It is translated as CAWRGGLNTEAFF.

This chain uses TRBV18 with TRBJ2-1; possibly TRBD1 for D (6 bases). Per the germline V gene, CDR1 is KGHSH and CDR2 is LQKENI. CDR3 length: 16 residues. Trimming removed 0 bases from V and 7 bases from J, with 16 bases in between. The CDR3 spells CASSPPGDRLTNEQFF. The CDR3 nucleotides are TGTGCCAGCTCACCACCTGGCGACAGGCTTACGAATGAGCAGTTCTTC.

This chain uses TRBV4-1 with TRBJ1-5; D not certain. V was cut by 0 bases and J by 4 bases, with 13 bases left in between. This CDR3 is built from 16 residues. CDR1 is MGHRA, CDR2 YSYEKL, per germline. CDR3 region: CASSQEAGLINQPQHF. Here the CDR3 DNA reads TGCGCCAGCAGCCAAGAGGCAGGACTGATTAATCAGCCCCAGCATTTT.

The chain uses TRBV11-3 and TRBJ1-2; 7 nucleotides line up with TRBD1. The V gene end was trimmed by 3 bases and the J gene end by 1 base; junction bases not matched to a gene: 20. Germline CDR1 reads SGHNT; CDR2 reads YENEEA. The CDR3 runs to 20 residues. CDR3: CASSFSEGAGLDVVNYGYTF. The CDR3 DNA is TGTGCCAGCAGCTTCTCTGAGGGGGCTGGTTTAGATGTTGTTAACTATGGCTACACCTTC.

The chain couples TRBV5-1 to TRBJ1-2, with 8 bases that match TRBD1. V lost 0 bases to trimming and J lost 6 bases; unmatched junction nucleotides: 4. The CDR3 has 14 amino acids. CDR1 is SGHRS, CDR2 YFSETQ, per germline. The CDR3 region is CASSLGGQVDGYTF. CDR3 coding DNA: TGCGCCAGCAGCTTGGGGGGACAGGTGGATGGCTACACCTTC.